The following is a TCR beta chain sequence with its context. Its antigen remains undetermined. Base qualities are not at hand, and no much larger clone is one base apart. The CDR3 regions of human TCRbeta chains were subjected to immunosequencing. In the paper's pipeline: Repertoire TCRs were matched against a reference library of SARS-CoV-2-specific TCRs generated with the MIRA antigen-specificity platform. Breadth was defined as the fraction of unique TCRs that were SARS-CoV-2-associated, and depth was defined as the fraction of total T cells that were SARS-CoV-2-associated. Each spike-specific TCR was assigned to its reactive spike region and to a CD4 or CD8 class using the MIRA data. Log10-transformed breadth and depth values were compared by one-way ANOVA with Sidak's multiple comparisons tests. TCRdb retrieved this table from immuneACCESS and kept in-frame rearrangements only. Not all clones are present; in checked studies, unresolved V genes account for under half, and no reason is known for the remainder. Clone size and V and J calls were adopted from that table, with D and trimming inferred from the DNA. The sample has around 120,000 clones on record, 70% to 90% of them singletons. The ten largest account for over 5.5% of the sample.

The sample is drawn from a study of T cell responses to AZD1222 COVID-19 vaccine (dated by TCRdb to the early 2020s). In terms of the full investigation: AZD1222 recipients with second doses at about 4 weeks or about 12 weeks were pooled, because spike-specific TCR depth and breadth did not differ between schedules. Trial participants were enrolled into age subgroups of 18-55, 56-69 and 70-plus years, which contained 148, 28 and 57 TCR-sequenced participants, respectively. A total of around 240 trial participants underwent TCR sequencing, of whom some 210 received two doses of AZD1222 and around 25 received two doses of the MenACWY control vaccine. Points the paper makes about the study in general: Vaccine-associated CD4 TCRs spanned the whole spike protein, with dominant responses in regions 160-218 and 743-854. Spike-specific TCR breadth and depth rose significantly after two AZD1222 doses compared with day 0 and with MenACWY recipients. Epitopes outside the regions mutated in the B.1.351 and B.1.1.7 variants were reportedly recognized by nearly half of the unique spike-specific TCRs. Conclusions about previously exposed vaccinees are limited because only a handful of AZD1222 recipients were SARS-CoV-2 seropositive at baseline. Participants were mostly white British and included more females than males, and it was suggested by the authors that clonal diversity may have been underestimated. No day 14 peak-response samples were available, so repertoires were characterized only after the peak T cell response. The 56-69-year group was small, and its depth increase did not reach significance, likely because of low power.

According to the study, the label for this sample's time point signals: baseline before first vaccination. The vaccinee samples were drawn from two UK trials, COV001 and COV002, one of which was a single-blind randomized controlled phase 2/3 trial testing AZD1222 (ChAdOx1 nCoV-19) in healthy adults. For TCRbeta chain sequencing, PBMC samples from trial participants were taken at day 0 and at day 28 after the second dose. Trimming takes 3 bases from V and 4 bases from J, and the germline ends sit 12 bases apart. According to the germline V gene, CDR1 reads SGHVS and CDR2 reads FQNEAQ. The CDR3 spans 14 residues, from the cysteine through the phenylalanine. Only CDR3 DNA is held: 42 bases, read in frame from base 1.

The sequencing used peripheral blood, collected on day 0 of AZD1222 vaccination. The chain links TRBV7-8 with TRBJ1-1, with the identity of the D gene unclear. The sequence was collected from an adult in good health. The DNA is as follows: TGTGCCAGCAGCTTTTTCCCCGGTAGCACTGAAGCTTTCTTT. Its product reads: CASSFFPGSTEAFF.